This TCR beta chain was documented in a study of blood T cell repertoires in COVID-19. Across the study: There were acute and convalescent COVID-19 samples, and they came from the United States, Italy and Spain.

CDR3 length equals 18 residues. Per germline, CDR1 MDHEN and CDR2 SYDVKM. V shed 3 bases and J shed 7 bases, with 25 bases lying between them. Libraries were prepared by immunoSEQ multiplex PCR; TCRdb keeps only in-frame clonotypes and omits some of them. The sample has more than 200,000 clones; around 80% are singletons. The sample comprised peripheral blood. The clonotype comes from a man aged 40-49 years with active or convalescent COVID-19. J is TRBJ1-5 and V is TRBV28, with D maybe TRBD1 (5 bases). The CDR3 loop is CASSLWSFLRPGGQPQHF. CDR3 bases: TGTGCCAGCAGTTTGTGGTCTTTCTTGAGACCTGGGGGGCAGCCCCAGCATTTT.